The rows below give T cell receptor beta chains drawn from one sample of a study of tissue T cells after allogeneic stem cell transplantation. Clones were read by immunoSEQ multiplex PCR, and TCRdb kept only the in-frame ones, dropping some. The data hold fewer than 30,000 clones, with about 85% observed a single time. The specimen comprised blood, sampled before transplantation. The receptors come from a woman aged 18 to 50 who later had graft-versus-host disease after an allogeneic stem cell transplant. Both conserved end residues are part of each CDR3.

CDR3 protein,V gene,CDR3 length,J gene
CASSKKAGANQPQHF,TRBV21-1,15,TRBJ1-5
CSVRGRIMNTEAFF,TRBV29-1,14,TRBJ1-1
CASSYTGAYNEQFF,TRBV6-6,14,TRBJ2-1
CASSYSIGQPYGYTF,TRBV6-2/TRBV6-3,15,TRBJ1-2
CASSLDPSSYEQYF,TRBV5-1,14,TRBJ2-7
CASSVTGGDYEQYF,TRBV9,14,TRBJ2-7
CASTIYSLLNTEAFF,TRBV2,15,TRBJ1-1
CASSERSYNEQFF,TRBV6-1,13,TRBJ2-1
CSVAHLDGAYEQYF,TRBV29-1,14,TRBJ2-7
CSARTAYNSPLHF,TRBV29-1,13,TRBJ1-6
CSVRGALGTEAFF,TRBV29-1,13,TRBJ1-1
CASSDENRGYGYTF,TRBV5-6,14,TRBJ1-2
CAAGRRGSTEAFF,TRBV24-1,13,TRBJ1-1
CASSYEGAVGETQYF,TRBV6-2/TRBV6-3,15,TRBJ2-5